Below, 10 T cell receptor beta chains from the same sample are listed, as sequenced in a study of shared clonotypes between healthy human individuals. The repertoire was sequenced with immunoSEQ multiplex PCR; TCRdb's copy has only in-frame clones and lacks some. The sample records around 100,000 clones, under 70% being singletons. Sequencing used memory CD8+ T cells sorted from blood. Subset here: CD45RO+ cells pooled with CCR7-negative TemRA cells. The source of these receptors is a woman younger than 45 in good health.

The chain couples TRBV5-1 to TRBJ2-7; tentatively, D is TRBD1 (7 bases). The V end lost 4 bases, the J end lost 4 bases, and 24 bases lay between the germline ends. CDR3 length: 17 amino acids. Per germline, CDR1 SGHRS and CDR2 YFSETQ. The CDR3 DNA follows: TGCGCCAGCAGCGACTCCCCCGGGGGAGGACAGGTTTACGAGCAGTACTTC. Protein: CASSDSPGGGQVYEQYF.

In its sample, this clone was seen once. The chain combines TRBV27 with TRBJ2-7; 12 bases match TRBD2. The CDR3 has 14 amino acids. Germline V gene sequence: CDR1 MNHEY, CDR2 SMNVEV (reference sequence). The V gene end was trimmed by 2 bases and the J gene end by 4 bases; junction bases not matched to a gene: 0. The CDR3 region has the DNA TGTGCCAGCAGTTTAACTAGCGGGAGGTACGAGCAGTACTTC. It codes for CASSLTSGRYEQYF.

On this clone: A far larger clone is a single base away, which makes a read error likely. The chain has TRBV28 and TRBJ2-7; D may be TRBD1 or TRBD2 (5 bases each). The CDR3 consists of 15 residues. The germline V gene encodes CDR1 MDHEN and CDR2 SYDVKM. Trimming took off 5 bases at V and 0 bases at J, with 14 bases between the two ends. Here the CDR3 reads CASSLGTISSYEQYF. CDR3 nucleotide sequence: TGTGCCAGCAGTCTCGGGACGATTAGCTCCTACGAGCAGTACTTC.

This clone was recorded once. CDR3 in DNA: TGCGCCAGCAAGGAGTGGGGAGAGTCCTATGGCTACACCTTC. Translation: CASKEWGESYGYTF. The rearrangement uses TRBV5-1 and TRBJ1-2; D is unresolved. The germline V gene encodes CDR1 SGHRS and CDR2 YFSETQ. The CDR3 is made up of 14 amino acids. The V end lost 6 bases, the J end lost 4 bases, and 16 bases lay between the germline ends.

This clone has only a few counts. The chain recombines TRBV25-1 with TRBJ2-3; D gene ambiguous. Trimming shortened V by 4 bases and J by 1 base, and 15 bases separated the two germline ends. Looked up from germline, CDR1 is MGHDK and CDR2 is SYGVNS. The CDR3 consists of 16 residues. This CDR3 reads CASSAPLMNGTDTQYF. The CDR3 DNA is TGTGCCAGCAGTGCCCCACTTATGAATGGCACAGATACGCAGTATTTT.

This clone has just a few counts. The chain joins TRBV29-1 to TRBJ1-2; D gene ambiguous. Trimming took off 3 bases at V and 0 bases at J, with 8 bases between the two ends. Germline V gene data show CDR1 as SQVTM and CDR2 as ANQGSEA. This CDR3 has 13 amino acids. The CDR3: CSVDGSSNYGYTF. The CDR3 DNA reads as TGCAGCGTTGATGGCAGCTCTAACTATGGCTACACCTTC.

The chain recombines TRBV6-5 with TRBJ1-2; D perhaps matches TRBD1 (5 bases). Germline-derived CDR1 and CDR2 are MNHEY and SVGAGI. CDR3 size: 12 residues. V lost 8 bases and J 7 bases, leaving 14 bases between the germline ends. CDR3 DNA: TGTGCCAGCGCTCCGGCAGGGTCTGGCTACACCTTC. This translates into CASAPAGSGYTF.

This clone was seen a few times. This rearrangement joins TRBV2 to TRBJ2-1; D may be TRBD2 (5 bases). With 0 bases removed from V and 1 base from J, the gap between germline ends came to 19 bases. Germline loops: CDR1 SNHLY, CDR2 FYNNEI. There are 19 residues in the CDR3. CDR3 amino acids: CASSEAAGDSERSYNEQFF. CDR3 DNA: TGTGCCAGCAGTGAAGCGGCAGGTGATAGCGAAAGGTCCTACAATGAGCAGTTCTTC. The full variable domain, its missing parts supplied by reference TRBV2 and TRBJ2-1, is EPEVTQTPSHQVTQMGQEVILRCVPISNHLYFYWYRQILGQKVEFLVSFYNNEISEKSEIFDDQFSVERPDGSNFTLKIRSTKLEDSAMYFCASSEAAGDSERSYNEQFFGPGTRLTVL.

This rearrangement joins TRBV6-1 to TRBJ2-5; tentatively, D is TRBD2 (8 bases). V lost 0 bases to trimming and J lost 4 bases, with 21 bases between them. Germline V lookup: CDR1 MNHNS, CDR2 SASEGT. CDR3 length: 18 residues. CDR3 DNA: TGTGCCAGCAGTGAAGCGCCCCCGGGACTAGGGGGCGGAGAGACCCAGTACTTC. Its protein product is CASSEAPPGLGGGETQYF.

A single count supports this clone. V gene TRBV7-6 combines with J gene TRBJ2-7; D remains unclear. With 1 base removed from V and 1 base from J, the gap between germline ends came to 8 bases. Germline assignment: CDR1 SGHVS and CDR2 FNYEAQ. The CDR3 extends over 14 amino acids. The CDR3 is CASSLVENSYEQYF. The CDR3 DNA reads as TGTGCCAGCAGCTTAGTCGAGAATTCCTACGAGCAGTACTTC.